This TCR beta chain originates from a study of cytomegalovirus exposure and HLA in healthy donors. Trimming took 3 bases from V and 0 from J; bases not matched to a gene: 6. This CDR3 contains 16 residues. Germline CDR1 reads SGHRS; CDR2 reads YFSETQ. The primer mix had 60 Vbeta and 13 Jbeta primers. Only in-frame clones appear in the TCRdb table, and some are missing; sequencing was by immunoSEQ multiplex PCR. The table has around 150,000 clones, around 81% seen once. This clone appeared a single time. Sequenced material: PBMCs. The V call is TRBV5-1, the J call TRBJ1-2; 9 nucleotides align to TRBD1. The sequence derives from a woman aged 45-59 years in good health and CMV-seronegative. CDR3 coding DNA: TGCGCCAGCAGCTGGGGACAGGGTCGAGCTAACTATGGCTACACCTTC. Its translation is CASSWGQGRANYGYTF. The whole variable domain, filled in from reference TRBV5-1 and TRBJ1-2, reads KAGVTQTPRYLIKTRGQQVTLSCSPISGHRSVSWYQQTPGQGLQFLFEYFSETQRNKGNFPGRFSGRQFSNSRSEMNVSTLELGDSALYLCASSWGQGRANYGYTFGSGTRLTVV.